This entry lists 10 T cell receptor beta chains sequenced from one sample in a study of T cell repertoires in cytomegalovirus infection. TCRdb recomputed calls from the reads with MiXCR, one row per CDR3 protein. The sample consists of roughly 76,000 distinct CDR3 sequences, 3.7% of them appearing once. Sequencing input: PBMCs. These receptor sequences come from a human donor in good health (CMV status not recorded). Some clones in this sample may be carry-over from other donors' samples.

This clonotype occurred many times. The chain joins TRBV12-3 or TRBV12-4 to TRBJ1-5; D unresolved. V gave up 2 bases and J gave up 5 bases, with 10 bases separating them. CDR3 length equals 14 residues. The CDR3, as DNA: TGTGCCAGCAGTTTAACCCTCCGGGATCAGCCCCAGCATTTT. Residues: CASSLTLRDQPQHF.

This clonotype was counted at least ten times. This chain uses TRBV7-2 with TRBJ2-7; 7 nucleotides align to TRBD1. Germline V gene sequence: CDR1 SGHTA, CDR2 FQGNSA. The CDR3 is 14 residues long. V lost 5 bases and J lost 7; bases outside the gene matches: 11. The DNA for the CDR3 is TGTGCCAGCAGCGGAGGTAGGGGGCTGTGGGAGCAGTACTTC. Amino acids: CASSGGRGLWEQYF.

This clonotype was counted ten times or more. The rearrangement links TRBV7-4 to TRBJ1-5, with D possibly being TRBD1 (5 bases). The CDR3 covers 12 residues. Germline V gives CDR1 SGHVT, CDR2 SQSDAQ. V shed 5 bases and J shed 4 bases, with 6 bases lying between them. The CDR3 reads CASSQGNQPQHF. In DNA form, the CDR3 reads TGTGCCAGCAGCCAGGGAAATCAGCCCCAGCATTTT.

This clonotype was observed at least ten times. This chain joins TRBV28 and TRBJ1-2, with D uncertain. CDR3 size: 13 residues. V gave up 2 bases and J gave up 4 bases, with 8 bases separating them. From germline, CDR1 is MDHEN and CDR2 SYDVKM. CDR3 loop: CASSLPAFYGYTF. The CDR3 DNA sequence: TGTGCCAGCAGTTTACCAGCATTCTATGGCTACACCTTC.

This clonotype was counted many times. This chain uses TRBV27 with TRBJ2-3, with D perhaps matching TRBD1 (8 bases). This CDR3 has 15 residues. With 5 bases removed from V and 6 bases from J, the gap between germline ends came to 18 bases. CDR1 is MNHEY, CDR2 SMNVEV, per germline (reference sequence). Written as DNA, the CDR3 is TGTGCCAGCAGTCCACGACAGGGGCGGGGGGATACGCAGTATTTT. This sequence encodes CASSPRQGRGDTQYF.

This clonotype has ten or more counts. The chain is built from TRBV7-3 and TRBJ2-1; 11 bases map to TRBD1. This CDR3 comprises 17 residues. Unmatched junction bases numbered 7, after V lost 6 bases and J lost 0 bases. CDR1 and CDR2 from the germline V gene are SGHTA and FQGTGA. This CDR3 is CASSRTGGFYSYNEQFF. In DNA form, the CDR3 reads TGTGCCAGCAGTCGGACAGGGGGCTTTTACTCCTACAATGAGCAGTTCTTC.

In its sample, this clonotype was seen many times. The chain employs TRBV5-4 and TRBJ2-6; perhaps TRBD2 as D (6 bases). The CDR3 is made up of 13 amino acids. Germline-derived CDR1 and CDR2 are SGHNT and YYREEE (reference sequence). Trimming left V 2 bases short and J 9 bases short, with 9 bases between. The CDR3 DNA reads as TGTGCCAGCAGCTTAAGGGGAGGCAACGTCCTGACTTTC. This codes for CASSLRGGNVLTF.

This clonotype was observed at least ten times. The chain recombines TRBV24-1 with TRBJ2-6; D is unclear. V lost 3 bases and J lost 0, with 2 bases in between. Germline V lookup: CDR1 KGHDR, CDR2 SFDVKD. There are 14 residues in the CDR3. CDR3 sequence: CATSDPSGANVLTF. DNA for the CDR3: TGTGCCACCAGTGATCCCTCTGGGGCCAACGTCCTGACTTTC.

In its sample, this clonotype was seen many times. The V call is TRBV29-1, the J call TRBJ1-1, with TRBD1 matching 8 bases. The CDR3 has 14 residues. V was pared by 7 bases and J by 0 bases, with 7 bases of the junction left unmatched. Germline V gene lookup returns CDR1 SQVTM and CDR2 ANQGSEA. CDR3 sequence reads: CSASRQGMNTEAFF. CDR3 nucleotide sequence: TGCAGCGCAAGCCGACAGGGGATGAACACTGAAGCTTTCTTT.

There are many counts of this clonotype. The chain has TRBV4-3 and TRBJ2-3; D remains unclear. The CDR3 spans 14 residues. V was trimmed by 2 bases and J by 2 bases, leaving 8 bases between them. Germline CDR1 and CDR2: LGHNA and YSLEER. The CDR3 reads CASSQHKATDTQYF. The CDR3 nucleotides are TGCGCCAGCAGCCAACACAAAGCCACAGATACGCAGTATTTT.